The rows below give T cell receptor beta chains drawn from one sample of a study of PD-L1 blockade in urothelial cancer. Sequenced by immunoSEQ multiplex PCR; TCRdb stores in-frame clones only, minus some. Of some 41,000 clones in the sample, about nine tenths were seen once. The sample in question was PBMCs, obtained around atezolizumab (anti-PD-L1) treatment. These receptors all come from a man older than 75 with urothelial cancer. Both conserved end residues are part of each CDR3. Each record gives: D gene, V gene, clone size, J gene, CDR3 DNA, CDR3 protein. D genes are given only for firm matches. Only some rows state a clone size, as once, few, many or a class for expanded clones.

TRBD2	TRBV7-9	NA	TRBJ2-1	TGTGCCTTACTAGCGGGAGATTTTAATGAGCAGTTCTTC	CALLAGDFNEQFF
TRBD2	TRBV5-6	NA	TRBJ2-7	TGTGCCAGCAGCCTTAGCGGGAGCAGCAACGAGCAGTACTTC	CASSLSGSSNEQYF
NA	TRBV6-1	NA	TRBJ2-7	TGTGCCAGCAGTGAAGCTACGAGAAACTCTGCACCCTACGAGCAGTACTTC	CASSEATRNSAPYEQYF
TRBD2	TRBV5-4	NA	TRBJ2-7	TGTGCCAGCAGCTTGAAGGGACTAGAAGGGTACGAGCAGTACTTC	CASSLKGLEGYEQYF
NA	TRBV10-3	NA	TRBJ1-5	TGTGCCATCAGTGAGTCCGGGGGGGTAGGTCAGCCCCAGCATTTT	CAISESGGVGQPQHF
TRBD2	TRBV30	NA	TRBJ2-7	TGTGCCTGGAGTGTTAGCGGGGGTACCTACGAGCAGTACTTC	CAWSVSGGTYEQYF
NA	TRBV29-1	NA	TRBJ1-3	TGCAGCGTAGGCGACAGCTCTGGAAACACCATATATTTT	CSVGDSSGNTIYF
NA	TRBV11-3	NA	TRBJ1-1	TGTGCCAGCAGCTTAGGGAGGGGCCGGGACACTGAAGCTTTCTTT	CASSLGRGRDTEAFF
TRBD1	TRBV16	NA	TRBJ1-5	TGTGCCAGCAGCCAATCTAACCCCTTCGACAGGGCAAAGAGCAATCAGCCCCAGCATTTT	CASSQSNPFDRAKSNQPQHF
NA	TRBV28	NA	TRBJ1-1	TGTGCCAGCAAAACCCTGACACAGAACACTGAAGCTTTCTTT	CASKTLTQNTEAFF
NA	TRBV5-5	NA	TRBJ1-1	TGTGCCAGCAGCACGGTCCTCCGCGGCACTGAAGCTTTCTTT	CASSTVLRGTEAFF
NA	TRBV19	NA	TRBJ2-2	TGTGCCAGTAGTATCTCCGTCCAGTTTTCCGGGGAGCTGTTTTTT	CASSISVQFSGELFF
TRBD2	TRBV5-1	NA	TRBJ2-1	TGCGCCAGCAGCTATGGGGGGACTAGCGGGAGGAATGAGCAGTTCTTC	CASSYGGTSGRNEQFF
TRBD1	TRBV2	NA	TRBJ2-5	TGTGCCAGCAGTAACAGGGGACAGACCCAGTACTTC	CASSNRGQTQYF
NA	TRBV27	NA	TRBJ2-2	TGTGCCAGCAGTCCGTTCGAGCGCCCCGGGGAGCTGTTTTTT	CASSPFERPGELFF
NA	TRBV2	NA	TRBJ2-1	TGTGCCAGCAGTGAAGTTCTAGCTAGTGACAATGAGCAGTTCTTC	CASSEVLASDNEQFF
TRBD2	TRBV18	NA	TRBJ2-7	TGTGCCAGCTCAGGGACTAGCGGGAGATCCTACGAGCAGTACTTC	CASSGTSGRSYEQYF
TRBD1	TRBV27	NA	TRBJ1-5	TGTGCCAGCAGTTTAAAAGGACAGGGGGCGTTGGGTTCCGGGTCAGCCCAGCATTTT	CASSLKGQGALGSGSAQHF
TRBD1	TRBV28	NA	TRBJ2-7	TGTGCCAGCAGCCGACAGGGGACCTACGAGCAGTACTTC	CASSRQGTYEQYF
NA	TRBV4-3	NA	TRBJ2-2	TGCGCCAGCAGCTCAAGGGGGAGCACCGGGGAGCTGTTTTTT	CASSSRGSTGELFF
NA	TRBV27	NA	TRBJ2-7	TGTGCCAGCGGGGGGGGACAGGAGAACAAGCAGTACTTC	CASGGGQENKQYF
TRBD2	TRBV25-1	NA	TRBJ2-5	TGTGCCAGCAGGGCAAGCAGGGACTATCCACAAGAGACCCAGTACTTC	CASRASRDYPQETQYF
NA	TRBV21-1	NA	TRBJ2-7	TGTGCCAGCAGCAATTGGATCCCGCCCCGGGCCTACGAGCAGTACTTC	CASSNWIPPRAYEQYF
NA	TRBV7-2	few	TRBJ2-2	TGTGCCAGCAGCTCGGAGGGGTTTGGAGGAACCGGGGAGCTGTTTTTT	CASSSEGFGGTGELFF
TRBD1	TRBV5-6	NA	TRBJ1-5	TGTGCCAGCAGCATTTCCGGGACAGGTATCAATCAGCCCCAGCATTTT	CASSISGTGINQPQHF
TRBD1	TRBV30	few	TRBJ1-1	TGTGCCTGGAGTATACAGGGGGACACTGAAGCTTTCTTT	CAWSIQGDTEAFF
NA	TRBV5-4	few	TRBJ2-2	TGTGCCAGCAGCGTGAGGGGGATGGGCACCGGGGAGCTGTTTTTT	CASSVRGMGTGELFF
TRBD1	TRBV7-9	once	TRBJ1-2	TGTGCCAGCAGCCCGACAGGGGGCGAGGGCTACACCTTC	CASSPTGGEGYTF
TRBD1	TRBV6-5	NA	TRBJ1-1	TGTGCCAGCGGACAGGGAATGAACACTGAAGCTTTCTTT	CASGQGMNTEAFF
NA	TRBV6-5	NA	TRBJ1-2	TGTGCCAGCAGTTACGGCGGGGCGAATGGCTACACCTTC	CASSYGGANGYTF
TRBD1	TRBV23-1	NA	TRBJ1-2	TGCGCCAGCAGTCACCTACCGGGACAGGGGGAAATCGGCTACACCTTC	CASSHLPGQGEIGYTF
NA	TRBV19	NA	TRBJ1-3	TGTGCCAGTATCGAGGGAGTGTATGGAAACACCATATATTTT	CASIEGVYGNTIYF
TRBD1	TRBV30	NA	TRBJ2-7	TGTGCCTGGACGGGGACAGGGGGCCGAGGGGAGGAGCAGTACTTC	CAWTGTGGRGEEQYF
NA	TRBV18	once	TRBJ2-7	TGTGCCAGCTCAAGGGCAGGGCAGGATTACGAGCAGTACTTC	CASSRAGQDYEQYF
TRBD1	TRBV6-5	once	TRBJ1-1	TGTGCCAGCATTGGACAGGGGCGCACTGAAGCTTTCTTT	CASIGQGRTEAFF
TRBD2	TRBV5-6	NA	TRBJ2-1	TGTGCCAGCAGCCGGGGGTCGGGACTAACTTACAATGAGCAGTTCTTC	CASSRGSGLTYNEQFF
NA	TRBV6-6	NA	TRBJ2-1	TGTGCCAGCAGTTCCGGCTACAATGAGCAGTTCTTC	CASSSGYNEQFF
NA	TRBV5-1	once	TRBJ2-1	TGCGCCAGCGGGAGCTCCTACAATGAGCAGTTCTTC	CASGSSYNEQFF
TRBD1	TRBV18	few	TRBJ2-5	TGTGCCAGCTCTCCGGAATGGACAGGTTTAGAGACCCAGTACTTC	CASSPEWTGLETQYF
NA	TRBV10-3	once	TRBJ2-1	TGTGCCATCAGTGAGGGATGGACTTTTACCAAAAGCTACAATGAGCAGTTCTTC	CAISEGWTFTKSYNEQFF
NA	TRBV6-1	NA	TRBJ2-1	TGTGCCAGCAGTGAGCAAATGAACAGGGGAGGCTACAATGAGCAGTTCTTC	CASSEQMNRGGYNEQFF
TRBD2	TRBV30	NA	TRBJ2-5	TGTGCCTGGACTAGCGGAGGGGAAGAGACCCAGTACTTC	CAWTSGGEETQYF
TRBD1	TRBV29-1	NA	TRBJ2-7	TGCAGCGTTGGGACAGGGGTCTCCTACGAGCAGTACTTC	CSVGTGVSYEQYF
NA	TRBV6-1	NA	TRBJ1-5	TGTGCCAGCAGTGAAACAGGAAGGCTCCAGCCCCAGCATTTT	CASSETGRLQPQHF
NA	TRBV7-2	NA	TRBJ2-1	TGTGCCAGCAGCTTACAATTATCGGGGAACGAGCAGTTCTTC	CASSLQLSGNEQFF
NA	TRBV9	NA	TRBJ1-4	TGTGCCAGCAGCTTCCGGGATAATGAAAAACTGTTTTTT	CASSFRDNEKLFF
TRBD1	TRBV9	NA	TRBJ1-2	TGTGCCAGCAGCGTAGGACAGGGGGCGGGGGGCTACACCTTC	CASSVGQGAGGYTF
NA	TRBV7-9	NA	TRBJ1-6	TGTGCCAGCAGCTTATCGGCGGTCCTAGGGGGATCACCCCTCCACTTT	CASSLSAVLGGSPLHF
NA	TRBV7-2	NA	TRBJ2-1	TGTGCCAGCAGCTTAGAGCTGGCCGGGAGCAATGAGCAGTTCTTC	CASSLELAGSNEQFF
NA	TRBV30	NA	TRBJ1-4	TGTGCCTGGAGAGGACAGACTGAAAAACTGTTTTTT	CAWRGQTEKLFF
NA	TRBV7-2	NA	TRBJ1-4	TGTGCCAGCAGCACGAGCAGAGGGAATAATGAAAAACTGTTTTTT	CASSTSRGNNEKLFF
TRBD1	TRBV7-2	NA	TRBJ2-1	TGTGCCAGCAGCTTAAGTGGGACAGGGGGCGGTGAGCAGTTCTTC	CASSLSGTGGGEQFF
NA	TRBV20-1	NA	TRBJ1-2	TGCAGTGCCGCGCCGGGCTACACCTTC	CSAAPGYTF
NA	TRBV5-5	few	TRBJ2-7	TGTGCCAGCAGCTGGGGGACTCTCGGCTCCTACGAGCAGTACTTC	CASSWGTLGSYEQYF
NA	TRBV11-2	NA	TRBJ2-6	TGTGCCAGCAGGAAAGCAGGGGCATCCGACTCTGGGGCCAACGTCCTGACTTTC	CASRKAGASDSGANVLTF